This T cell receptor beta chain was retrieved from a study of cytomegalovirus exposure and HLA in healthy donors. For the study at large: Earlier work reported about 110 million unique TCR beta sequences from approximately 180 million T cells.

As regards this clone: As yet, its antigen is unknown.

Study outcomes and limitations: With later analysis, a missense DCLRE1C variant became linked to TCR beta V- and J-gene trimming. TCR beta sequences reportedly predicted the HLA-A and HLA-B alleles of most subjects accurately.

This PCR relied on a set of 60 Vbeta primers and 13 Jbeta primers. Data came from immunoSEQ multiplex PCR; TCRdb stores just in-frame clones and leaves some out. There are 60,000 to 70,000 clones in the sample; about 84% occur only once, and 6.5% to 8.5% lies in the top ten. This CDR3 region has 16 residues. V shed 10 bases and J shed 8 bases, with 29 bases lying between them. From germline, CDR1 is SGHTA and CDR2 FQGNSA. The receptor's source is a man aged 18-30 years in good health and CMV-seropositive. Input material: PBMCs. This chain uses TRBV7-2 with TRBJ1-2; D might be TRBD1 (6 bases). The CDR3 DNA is TGTGCCACCAGGCCAGGGGTTTCGGTTTTGTCCAGGGGCTACACCTTC. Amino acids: CATRPGVSVLSRGYTF.